This section outlines one T cell receptor (beta chain) sequence together with its context. The antigen is undetermined. Generated by immunoSEQ multiplex PCR, the TCRdb table keeps only in-frame clones and is missing some. The sample shows some 55,000 clones, approximately 90% of them seen only once. Time point denoted: week 5, during vaccination. One vaccine dose held 300 ug of mutant IDH1 20-mer peptide and came with topical imiquimod. Astrocytomas found in donors were new, WHO grade 3 or 4, IDH1-mutant and ATRX-lost. This CDR3 is built from 19 residues. Germline V gives CDR1 SGDLS, CDR2 YYNGEE. The junction had 16 bases not matched to a gene; V was cut back by 4 bases and J by 1 base. The sample originates from a study of a mutant IDH1 vaccine in newly diagnosed glioma. On the study more broadly: Patients received eight vaccinations in weeks 1, 3, 5, 7, 11, 15, 19, 23. Of treated patients, roughly 62% were men and about 38% women, averaging roughly 40 years. Patients began vaccination 4-6 weeks after radiotherapy alone, or with temozolomide cycles.

This receptor was identified in a woman in her thirties or forties with glioma. The gene calls are TRBV9 and TRBJ2-7; 11 positions match TRBD2. Sequenced here: PBMCs, sampled from a glioma patient whose treatment included an IDH1 peptide vaccine. CDR3 sequence (DNA): TGTGCCAGCAGCCCGGCGGACGGTAGACTAGCGGGAAATTCCTACGAGCAGTACTTC. It translates to CASSPADGRLAGNSYEQYF.